The entry below describes one T cell receptor (beta chain). The CDR3 is made up of 14 amino acids. After removal of 7 bases from V and 7 bases from J, the junction contained 12 bases not matched to a gene. The germline gives CDR1 GTSNPN, CDR2 SVGIG (reference sequence). This entry comes from a study of T cell changes during pregnancy in multiple sclerosis. Assay: immunoSEQ multiplex PCR; the TCRdb copy retains only in-frame clones and omits some. The sample consists of approximately 100,000 clones, about 94% of them appearing once. Sample: peripheral blood, taken before pregnancy. The source is a female donor with multiple sclerosis, enrolled in a pregnancy study. V gene TRBV30 combines with J gene TRBJ2-5; 10 bases fit TRBD2. Here the CDR3 reads CAYTSGNQRWTQYF. The CDR3 coding sequence is TGTGCCTACACTAGCGGGAATCAAAGGTGGACCCAGTACTTC.